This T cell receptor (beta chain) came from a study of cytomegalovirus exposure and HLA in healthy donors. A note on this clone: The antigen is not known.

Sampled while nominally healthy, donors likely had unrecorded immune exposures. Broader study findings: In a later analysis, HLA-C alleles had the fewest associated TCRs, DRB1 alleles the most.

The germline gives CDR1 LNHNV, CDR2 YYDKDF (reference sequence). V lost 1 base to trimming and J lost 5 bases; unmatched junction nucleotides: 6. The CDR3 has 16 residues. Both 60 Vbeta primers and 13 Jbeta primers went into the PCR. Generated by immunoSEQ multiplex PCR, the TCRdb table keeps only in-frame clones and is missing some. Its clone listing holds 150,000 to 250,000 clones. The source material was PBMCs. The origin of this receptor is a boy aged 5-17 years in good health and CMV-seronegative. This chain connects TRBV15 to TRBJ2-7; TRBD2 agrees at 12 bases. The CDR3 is CATSRGRTSGVDEQYF. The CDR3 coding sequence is TGTGCCACCAGCAGAGGGAGGACTAGCGGGGTCGACGAGCAGTACTTC.